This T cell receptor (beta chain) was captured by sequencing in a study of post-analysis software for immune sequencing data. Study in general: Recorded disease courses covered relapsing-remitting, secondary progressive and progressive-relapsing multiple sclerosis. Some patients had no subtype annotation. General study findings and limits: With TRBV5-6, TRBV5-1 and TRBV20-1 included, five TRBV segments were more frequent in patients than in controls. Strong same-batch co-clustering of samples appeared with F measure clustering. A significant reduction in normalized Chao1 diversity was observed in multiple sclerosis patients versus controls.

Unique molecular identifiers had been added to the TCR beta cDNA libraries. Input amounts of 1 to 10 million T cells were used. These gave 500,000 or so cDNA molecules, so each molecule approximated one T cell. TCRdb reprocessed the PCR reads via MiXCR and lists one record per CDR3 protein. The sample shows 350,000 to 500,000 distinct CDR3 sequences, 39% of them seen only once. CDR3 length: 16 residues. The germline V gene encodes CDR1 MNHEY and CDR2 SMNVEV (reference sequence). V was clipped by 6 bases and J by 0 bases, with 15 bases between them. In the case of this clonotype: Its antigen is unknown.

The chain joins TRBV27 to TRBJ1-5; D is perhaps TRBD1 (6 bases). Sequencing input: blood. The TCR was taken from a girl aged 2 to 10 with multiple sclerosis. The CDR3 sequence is CASSPHTGYSNQPQHF. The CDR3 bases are TGTGCCAGCAGCCCCCATACAGGGTATAGCAATCAGCCCCAGCATTTT.